Listed here are 10 T cell receptor beta chains from one sample, sequenced in a study of vaccination and CD4 T cells after COVID-19 (dated by TCRdb to the early 2020s). The library was built by means of PCR. Instrument used: Illumina iSeq 100. DNA from cultured CD4+ T cells underwent TCR sequencing with the Oncomine TCR Beta short-read assay at the Johns Hopkins FTIC core. TCRdb handled the public reads itself, with Q25 trimming in fastp and clone calling in MiXCR, and kept productive beta chains. Rows with a matching CDR3 protein are joined into one entry that keeps the most common DNA and genes. The sample table holds fewer than 18,000 distinct CDR3 sequences, of which roughly 50% were seen once. The ten biggest clones cover 10% of the sample. The meaning of the sample's treatment or condition label: roughly 10-day PBMC culture with coronavirus spike peptide pools or control peptides (ViraFEST assay).

Their specific antigens are unknown. The sequenced material came from CD4+ T cells from blood, cultured in vitro. The source is a human donor who had recovered from COVID-19.

This clonotype was observed a handful of times. The chain employs TRBV6-1 and TRBJ2-2, with TRBD2 identical over 12 bases. V shed 4 bases and J 3 bases; nucleotides not matched to a gene: 3. Germline assignment: CDR1 MNHNS and CDR2 SASEGT. The CDR3 spans 16 residues. The CDR3 bases are TGTGCCAGCAGTGCGACTAGCGGGGGCCACACCGGGGAGCTGTTTTTT. Protein sequence: CASSATSGGHTGELFF.

The CDR3: CASSSRYAAGGIGYTF. CDR3 sequence (DNA): TGTGCCAGCAGCTCCCGATACGCGGCAGGGGGAATTGGCTACACCTTC. The chain has TRBV11-3 and TRBJ1-2; TRBD1 agrees at 7 bases. Germline CDR1 reads SGHNT; CDR2 reads YENEEA. CDR3 length: 16 amino acids. V gave up 4 bases and J gave up 7 bases; unmatched junction bases: 15.

This clonotype has more than one count but fewer than ten. CDR3 in amino acids: CASKRSSLLYGYTF. The CDR3 nucleotides are TGTGCCAGCAAGCGGTCCAGCCTACTCTATGGCTACACCTTC. The chain employs TRBV2 and TRBJ1-2; D not resolved. The length of the CDR3 is 14 residues. CDR1 and CDR2 (germline): SNHLY, FYNNEI. Trimming removed 7 bases at V and 4 bases at J, with 16 bases between.

This chain links TRBV20-1 with TRBJ1-1; 7 bases are shared with TRBD1. The CDR3 loop spans 12 amino acids. Trimming took 3 bases from V and 10 from J; bases not matched to a gene: 8. Germline V gene sequence: CDR1 DFQATT, CDR2 SNEGSKA (reference sequence). This CDR3 reads CSASGGGGGAFF. CDR3 nucleotides: TGCAGTGCTAGCGGGGGAGGGGGCGGAGCTTTCTTT.

The CDR3 DNA is TGCGCCAGCAGCTCCCTCCTAGCGGGTCAGGCAGATACGCAGTATTTT. Its translation is CASSSLLAGQADTQYF. J is TRBJ2-3 and V is TRBV5-1; TRBD2 matches at 8 bases. This CDR3 region has 16 residues. V was clipped by 3 bases and J by 4 bases; unmatched bases: 10. CDR1 is SGHRS and CDR2 is YFSETQ in the germline V gene.

This clonotype came up a few times. The chain links TRBV7-2 to TRBJ1-1, with D maybe TRBD1 (5 bases). The CDR3 consists of 17 residues. The V and J ends lost 1 base and 6 bases respectively, with 21 bases between them. Per the germline V gene, CDR1 is SGHTA and CDR2 is FQGNSA. The CDR3 here is CASSLDSALVGEAEAFF. The CDR3 bases are TGTGCCAGCAGCTTAGACTCCGCTCTTGTAGGGGAGGCTGAAGCTTTCTTT.

The genes are TRBV6-5 and TRBJ2-3, with unresolved D. CDR1 is MNHEY, CDR2 SVGAGI, per germline. V lost 1 base and J lost 2, with 7 bases in between. CDR3 length: 14 residues. The CDR3 DNA reads TGTGCCAGCAGTTACTTCGGGCTCACAGATACGCAGTATTTT. Translation gives CASSYFGLTDTQYF.

The chain combines TRBV5-4 with TRBJ2-5; possibly TRBD1 or TRBD2 for D (5 bases each). CDR3 length equals 13 residues. The germline V gene has CDR1 SGHNT and CDR2 YYREEE (reference sequence). Trimming took off 9 bases at V and 1 base at J, with 13 bases between the two ends. Here the CDR3 DNA reads TGTGCCACCCGAATAGGGACCCAAGAGACCCAGTACTTC. It translates to CATRIGTQETQYF.

The V call is TRBV5-1, the J call TRBJ1-3; TRBD1 matches at 7 bases. There are 15 residues in the CDR3. V trimming: 0 bases; J trimming: 2 bases; junction bases outside the gene matches: 2. Germline assignment: CDR1 SGHRS and CDR2 YFSETQ. CDR3 DNA sequence: TGCGCCAGCAGCTTGGGGCAGGGGGCTGGAAACACCATATATTTT. This gives the protein CASSLGQGAGNTIYF.

This clonotype is medium-sized. One end of the junction varies from germline; a read error may be responsible. The chain couples TRBV12-3 or TRBV12-4 to TRBJ2-2; 8 nucleotides align to TRBD2. CDR3 length: 16 residues. The CDR3 coding sequence is TGTGCCAGCAGTATAGCTAGCGGGCTGGGGACCGGGGAGCTGTTTTTT. Its translation is CASSIASGLGTGELFF.